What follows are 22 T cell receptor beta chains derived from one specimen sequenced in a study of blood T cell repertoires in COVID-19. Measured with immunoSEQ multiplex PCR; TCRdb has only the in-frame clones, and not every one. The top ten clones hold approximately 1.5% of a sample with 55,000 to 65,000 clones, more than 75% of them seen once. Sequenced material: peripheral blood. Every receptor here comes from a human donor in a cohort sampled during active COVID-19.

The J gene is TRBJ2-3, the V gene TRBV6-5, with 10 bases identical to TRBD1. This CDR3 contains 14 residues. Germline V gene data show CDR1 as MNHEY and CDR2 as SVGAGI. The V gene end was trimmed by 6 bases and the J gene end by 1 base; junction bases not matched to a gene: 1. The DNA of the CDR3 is TGTGCCAGCAGAGGGACAGGGGGCACAGATACGCAGTATTTT. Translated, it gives CASRGTGGTDTQYF.

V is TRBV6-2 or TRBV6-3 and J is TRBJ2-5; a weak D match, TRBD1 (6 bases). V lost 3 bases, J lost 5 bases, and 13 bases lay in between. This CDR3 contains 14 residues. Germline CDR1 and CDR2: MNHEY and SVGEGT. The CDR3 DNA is TGTGCCAGCAGTTATGTACCTAGGGGGGAGACCCAGTACTTC. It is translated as CASSYVPRGETQYF.

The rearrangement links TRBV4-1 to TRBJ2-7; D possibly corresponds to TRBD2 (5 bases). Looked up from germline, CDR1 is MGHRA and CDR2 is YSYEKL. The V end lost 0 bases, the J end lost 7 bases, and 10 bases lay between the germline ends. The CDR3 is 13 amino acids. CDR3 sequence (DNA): TGCGCCAGCAGCCAAGAAGAGGGTGGGGAGCAGTACTTC. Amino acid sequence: CASSQEEGGEQYF.

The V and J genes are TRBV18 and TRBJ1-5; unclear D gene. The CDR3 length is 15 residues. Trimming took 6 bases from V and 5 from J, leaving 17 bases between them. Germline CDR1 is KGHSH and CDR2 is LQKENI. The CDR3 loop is CASSPGKLVDQPQHF. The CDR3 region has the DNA TGTGCCAGCTCCCCGGGGAAATTGGTGGATCAGCCCCAGCATTTT.

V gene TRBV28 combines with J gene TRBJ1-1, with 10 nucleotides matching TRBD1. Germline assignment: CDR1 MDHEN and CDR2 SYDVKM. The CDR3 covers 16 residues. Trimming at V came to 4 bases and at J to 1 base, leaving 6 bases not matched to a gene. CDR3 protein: CASSSGTGDPNTEAFF. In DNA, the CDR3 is TGTGCCAGCAGTTCCGGGACAGGGGACCCGAACACTGAAGCTTTCTTT.

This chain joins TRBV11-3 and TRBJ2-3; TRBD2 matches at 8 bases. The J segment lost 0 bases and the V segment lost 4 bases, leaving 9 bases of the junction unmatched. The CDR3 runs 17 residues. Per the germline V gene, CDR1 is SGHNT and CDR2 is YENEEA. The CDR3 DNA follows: TGTGCCAGCAGCTCACCCGGTACTAGCGGTAGCACAGATACGCAGTATTTT. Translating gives CASSSPGTSGSTDTQYF. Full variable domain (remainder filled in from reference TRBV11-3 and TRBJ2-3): EAGVVQSPRYKIIEKKQPVAFWCNPISGHNTLYWYLQNLGQGPELLIRYENEEAVDDSQLPKDRFSAERLKGVDSTLKIQPAELGDSAVYLCASSSPGTSGSTDTQYFGPGTRLTVL.

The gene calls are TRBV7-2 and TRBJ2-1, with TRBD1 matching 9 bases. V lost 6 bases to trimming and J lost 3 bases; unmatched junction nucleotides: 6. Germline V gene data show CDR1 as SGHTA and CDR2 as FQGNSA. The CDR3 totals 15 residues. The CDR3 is CASREQGASYNEQFF. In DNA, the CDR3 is TGTGCCAGCAGGGAACAGGGGGCAAGCTACAATGAGCAGTTCTTC.

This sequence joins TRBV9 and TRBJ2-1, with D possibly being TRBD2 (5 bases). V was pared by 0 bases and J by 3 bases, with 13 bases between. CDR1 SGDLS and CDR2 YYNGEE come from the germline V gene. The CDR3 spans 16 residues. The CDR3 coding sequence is TGTGCCAGCAGCGTAGGAAGTACTAGAATCTACAATGAGCAGTTCTTC. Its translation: CASSVGSTRIYNEQFF.

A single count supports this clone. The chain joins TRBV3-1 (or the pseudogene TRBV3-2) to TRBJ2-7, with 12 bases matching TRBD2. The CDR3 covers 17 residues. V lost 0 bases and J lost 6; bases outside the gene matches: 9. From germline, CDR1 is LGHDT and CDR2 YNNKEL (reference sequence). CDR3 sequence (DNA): TGTGCCAGCAGCCAAGATGGACTAGCGGGGACCATGGGCGAGCAGTACTTC. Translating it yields CASSQDGLAGTMGEQYF.

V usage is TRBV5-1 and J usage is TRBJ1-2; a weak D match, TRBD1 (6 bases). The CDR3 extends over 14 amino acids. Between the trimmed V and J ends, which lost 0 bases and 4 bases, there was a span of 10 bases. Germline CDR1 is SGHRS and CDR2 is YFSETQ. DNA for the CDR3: TGCGCCAGCAGCTTGGATGGGGGGGCCTATGGCTACACCTTC. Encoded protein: CASSLDGGAYGYTF. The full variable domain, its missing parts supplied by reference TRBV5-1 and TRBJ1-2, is KAGVTQTPRYLIKTRGQQVTLSCSPISGHRSVSWYQQTPGQGLQFLFEYFSETQRNKGNFPGRFSGRQFSNSRSEMNVSTLELGDSALYLCASSLDGGAYGYTFGSGTRLTVV.

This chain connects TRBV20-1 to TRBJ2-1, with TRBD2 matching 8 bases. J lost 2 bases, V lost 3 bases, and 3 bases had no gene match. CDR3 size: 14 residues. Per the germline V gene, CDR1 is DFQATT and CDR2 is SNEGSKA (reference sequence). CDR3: CSASPGGAYNEQFF. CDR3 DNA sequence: TGCAGTGCTAGTCCCGGGGGGGCCTACAATGAGCAGTTCTTC.

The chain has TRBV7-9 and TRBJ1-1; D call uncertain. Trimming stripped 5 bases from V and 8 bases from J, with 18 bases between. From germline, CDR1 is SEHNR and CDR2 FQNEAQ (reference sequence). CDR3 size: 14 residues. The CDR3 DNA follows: TGTGCCAGCAGCCTTGAGGGAGGCCCTAAAGAAGCTTTCTTT. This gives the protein CASSLEGGPKEAFF.

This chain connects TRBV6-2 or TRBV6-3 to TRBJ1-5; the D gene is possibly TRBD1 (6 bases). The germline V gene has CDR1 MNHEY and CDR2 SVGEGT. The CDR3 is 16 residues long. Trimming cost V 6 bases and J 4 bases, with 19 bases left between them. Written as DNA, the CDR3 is TGTGCCAGCAGCTCCCCGGGGGGACATACGAATCAGCCCCAGCATTTT. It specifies CASSSPGGHTNQPQHF.

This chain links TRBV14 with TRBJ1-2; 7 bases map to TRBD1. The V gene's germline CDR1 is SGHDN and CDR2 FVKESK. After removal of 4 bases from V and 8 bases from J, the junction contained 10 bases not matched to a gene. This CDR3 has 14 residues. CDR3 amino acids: CASSRGVTGRGYTF. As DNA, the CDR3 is TGTGCCAGCAGCCGAGGCGTGACAGGGCGCGGCTACACCTTC.

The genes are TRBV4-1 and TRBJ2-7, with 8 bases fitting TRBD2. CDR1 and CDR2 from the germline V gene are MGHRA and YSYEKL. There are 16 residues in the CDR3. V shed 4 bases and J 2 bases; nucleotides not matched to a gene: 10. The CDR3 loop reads CASSRQAGAGAYEQYF. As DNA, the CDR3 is TGCGCCAGCAGCCGACAAGCGGGAGCGGGGGCCTACGAGCAGTACTTC.

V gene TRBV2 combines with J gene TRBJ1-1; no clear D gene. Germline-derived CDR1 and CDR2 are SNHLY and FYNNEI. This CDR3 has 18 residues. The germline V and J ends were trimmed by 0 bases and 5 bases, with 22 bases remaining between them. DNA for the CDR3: TGTGCCAGCAGTGAAGCCGGTTCTTTCCTCCACTCGAGGACTGAAGCTTTCTTT. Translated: CASSEAGSFLHSRTEAFF.

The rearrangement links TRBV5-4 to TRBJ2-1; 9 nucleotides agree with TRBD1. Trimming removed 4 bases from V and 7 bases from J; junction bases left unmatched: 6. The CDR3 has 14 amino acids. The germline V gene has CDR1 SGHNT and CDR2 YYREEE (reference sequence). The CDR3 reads CASSPGQGRNEQFF. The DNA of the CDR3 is TGTGCCAGCAGCCCGGGACAGGGTAGGAATGAGCAGTTCTTC. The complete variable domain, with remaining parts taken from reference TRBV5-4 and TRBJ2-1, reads ETGVTQSPTHLIKTRGQQVTLRCSSQSGHNTVSWYQQALGQGPQFIFQYYREEENGRGNFPPRFSGLQFPNYSSELNVNALELDDSALYLCASSPGQGRNEQFFGPGTRLTVL.

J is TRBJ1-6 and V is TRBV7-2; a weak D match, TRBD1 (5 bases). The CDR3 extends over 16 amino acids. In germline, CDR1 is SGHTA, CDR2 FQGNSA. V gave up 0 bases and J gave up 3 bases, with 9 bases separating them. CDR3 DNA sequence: TGTGCCAGCAGCTTAGCCGGGGGAGGCTATAATTCACCCCTCCACTTT. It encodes CASSLAGGGYNSPLHF.

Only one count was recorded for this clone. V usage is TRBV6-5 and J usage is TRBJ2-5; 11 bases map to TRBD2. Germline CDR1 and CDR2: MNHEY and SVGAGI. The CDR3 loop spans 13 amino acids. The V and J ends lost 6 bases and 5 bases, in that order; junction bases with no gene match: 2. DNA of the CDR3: TGTGCCAGCAGGGCTAGCGGGAGGGAGACCCAGTACTTC. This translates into CASRASGRETQYF.

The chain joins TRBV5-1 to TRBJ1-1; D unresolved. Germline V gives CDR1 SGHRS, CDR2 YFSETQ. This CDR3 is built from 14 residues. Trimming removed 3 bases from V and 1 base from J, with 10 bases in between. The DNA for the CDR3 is TGCGCCAGCAGCTCGGACTGGGGGAACACTGAAGCTTTCTTT. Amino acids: CASSSDWGNTEAFF.

CDR3 amino acids: CASSIPGGETQYF. For the CDR3, the DNA is TGTGCCAGTAGTATACCGGGTGGGGAGACCCAGTACTTC. The rearrangement uses TRBV19 and TRBJ2-5; D call uncertain. Trimming left V 2 bases short and J 5 bases short, with 9 bases between. This CDR3 is built from 13 residues. From germline, CDR1 is LNHDA and CDR2 SQIVND (reference sequence).

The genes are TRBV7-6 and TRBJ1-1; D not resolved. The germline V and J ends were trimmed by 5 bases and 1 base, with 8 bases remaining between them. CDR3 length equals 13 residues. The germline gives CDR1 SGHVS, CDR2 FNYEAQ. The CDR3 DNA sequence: TGTGCCAGCAGCCCGACACGGAACACTGAAGCTTTCTTT. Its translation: CASSPTRNTEAFF.